This TCR beta chain is drawn from a study of early T cells in non-severe SARS-CoV-2 infection (dated by TCRdb to the early 2020s). The study in broad terms: Because TCR sequencing relied on bulk RNA taken from unsorted whole blood, pairing of alpha and beta chains was not possible. The research as a whole found: Matching against VDJdb was skewed toward anti-spike CD8 responses, likely underestimated virus-specific expansions, and missed private and CD4 specificities.

This was a case-control study nested in a cohort of healthcare workers in London, UK, who had nasopharyngeal swab PCR tests and blood samples taken every week. Healthcare workers were recruited between 23 and 31 March 2020, during the week of the UK lockdown, and were followed weekly for up to about 15 weeks. This clonotype has just a few counts. Its target antigen remains unknown. No base quality values were provided; no much bigger clone lies one nucleotide off. The library relied on 5' RACE. Sequencing instrument: NextSeq 500. Unique molecular identifiers were attached to individual cDNA molecules in the TCR library protocol so that sequencing error and PCR bias could be corrected. Sequencing covered both TCR alpha and beta chains, and within each sample the abundances of alpha and beta sequences were tightly co-correlated. Per the authors' processing: V gene, J gene and CDR3 annotation of TCR sequences was performed with Decombinator V4. TCRs were defined as expanded if a significant change between any two time points was detected under a Poisson model with p below 0.0001. TCR abundances were normalised to the total number of TCRs sequenced in each sample and reported as counts per million. VDJdb, accessed on 1 November 2021, was searched for TCRs annotated for CMV, EBV and SARS-CoV-2, and TCRs annotated for more than one antigen were excluded. The public reads were reanalyzed by TCRdb: fastp trimming at Q25, MiXCR alignment, in-frame beta chains only. Each CDR3 protein gets just one entry, which takes the most common genes and DNA from the rows behind it. The V and J calls here are based on TCRdb, not the publication. Counted in this sample were tens of thousands of distinct CDR3 sequences; about 6% of them appeared once. The ten top clones hold about 7% of the sample.

Specimen: whole blood, collected at baseline. This clonotype was sampled from an adult who was a healthcare worker with PCR-confirmed SARS-CoV-2 infection or an uninfected control (not recorded which).

The CDR3 protein: CSARTGVTTQYF. DNA sequence: TGCAGTGCTAGAACAGGGGTGACGACCCAGTACTTC. The rearranged chain carries TRBV20-1 and TRBJ2-5; TRBD1 aligns with 7 central bases. Its CDR3 holds 12 amino acids, cysteine through phenylalanine. The only DNA kept is the CDR3, 36 bases in frame from the first base. After removal of 2 bases from V and 7 bases from J, the junction retains 4 bases not matched to a gene. CDR1 DFQATT and CDR2 SNEGSKA are derived from the germline V gene (reference sequence).